This T cell receptor beta chain was retrieved from a study of blood T cell repertoires in COVID-19. Study processing details: Reference gene primer amplification gave nucleated cell count estimates. Produced via immunoSEQ multiplex PCR; TCRdb's table is partial and in-frame only. V and J calls and clone size are copied from that table; D and trimming were computed from the DNA. The table has about 280,000 clones, roughly 90% seen once; the top ten hold roughly 1.9%. Cohort 3 donors counted as recovered after two negative PCRs, clearance, or resolved symptoms. V was clipped by 5 bases and J by 5 bases; unmatched bases: 5. The CDR3 length is 14 residues. Germline-derived CDR1 and CDR2 are SNHLY and FYNNEI.

The chain uses TRBV2 and TRBJ2-2; 7 bases are a match to TRBD1. The sequence was collected from a woman aged 55-75 years who had recovered from COVID-19. Sequencing was carried out using PBMCs or T cells enriched from blood (not recorded which). CDR3 residues: CASSTGVRTGELFF. The CDR3 bases are TGTGCCAGCAGTACAGGGGTACGAACCGGGGAGCTGTTTTTT.